These 2 T cell receptor beta chains originate from one sample sequenced in a study of a mutant IDH1 vaccine in newly diagnosed glioma. Sample time point: week 47, end of study. With topical imiquimod, each dose of the vaccine consisted of 300 ug of mutant IDH1 20-mer peptide. No antigen has been assigned to these receptors. Produced via immunoSEQ multiplex PCR; TCRdb's table is partial and in-frame only. The sample lists 40,000 to 50,000 clones; approximately 86% were seen once. The sample was PBMCs, taken from a glioma patient whose treatment included an IDH1 peptide vaccine. The origin of the receptors is a man younger than 30 with glioma. Some clones in this sample may be carry-over from other donors' samples.

CDR3 DNA sequence: TGTGCCAGCAGCTCACTTCCTACCCCCCCAGATACGCAGTATTTT. Translated, it gives CASSSLPTPPDTQYF. The chain uses TRBV27 and TRBJ2-3; D gene uncertain. Deletions cut 6 bases from V and 4 bases from J, with 17 bases between. This CDR3 is built from 15 residues. Germline V lookup: CDR1 MNHEY, CDR2 SMNVEV (reference sequence).

The chain carries TRBV9 and TRBJ1-5; 12 bases map to TRBD1. The germline V gene encodes CDR1 SGDLS and CDR2 YYNGEE. The J segment lost 3 bases and the V segment lost 3 bases, leaving 4 bases of the junction unmatched. The CDR3 contains 16 residues. The CDR3 loop reads CASSEGQGAFNQPQHF. DNA for the CDR3: TGTGCCAGCAGCGAGGGACAGGGGGCGTTCAATCAGCCCCAGCATTTT. The full variable domain, rest sourced from reference TRBV9 and TRBJ1-5, is DSGVTQTPKHLITATGQRVTLRCSPRSGDLSVYWYQQSLDQGLQFLIQYYNGEERAKGNILERFSAQQFPDLHSELNLSSLELGDSALYFCASSEGQGAFNQPQHFGDGTRLSIL.